This is a list of T cell receptor beta chains from one sample in a study of cytomegalovirus exposure and HLA in healthy donors. Generated by immunoSEQ multiplex PCR, the TCRdb table keeps only in-frame clones and is missing some. The profile shows some 110,000 clones, more than 70% of them singletons. The sequencing sample was made of PBMCs. The source is a man between 18 and 35 years old in good health and CMV-seronegative. Both conserved end residues are part of each CDR3. D genes are given only for firm matches. Expanded clones are given a class, and other clones once, few, many or no size at all.

v_gene	d_gene	abundance	j_gene	CDR3nt	CDR3aa
TRBV13	TRBD1	-	TRBJ1-2	TGTGCCAGCAGCGGACCCGGGACAGGCGGAAACTATGGCTACACCTTC	CASSGPGTGGNYGYTF
TRBV19	TRBD1	-	TRBJ1-2	TGTGCCAGTAGACAGGGGGATGGCTACACCTTC	CASRQGDGYTF
TRBV2	-	-	TRBJ1-6	TGTGCCAGCAGGGAACGGTCAAGTATGAGTTCACCCCTCCACTTT	CASRERSSMSSPLHF
TRBV6-5	-	-	TRBJ1-6	TGTGCCAGCAGTTACGGTAGAGGCAGACAGTATTCACCCCTCCACTTT	CASSYGRGRQYSPLHF
TRBV11-2	-	-	TRBJ2-7	TGTGCCAGCAGCTTAGGAGGGAGGACCTACGAGCAGTACTTC	CASSLGGRTYEQYF
TRBV11-2	TRBD2	-	TRBJ2-1	TGTGCCAGCAGCTTAGAGAGGCTAGCGGTCAATGAGCAGTTCTTC	CASSLERLAVNEQFF
TRBV27	TRBD2	-	TRBJ2-3	TGTGCCAGCAGTCGTACCGGGACTACTTTCGATACGCAGTATTTT	CASSRTGTTFDTQYF
TRBV5-1	-	few	TRBJ2-7	TGCGCCAGCAGCTTCACAGGCCAGGGCGAGCAGTACTTC	CASSFTGQGEQYF
TRBV18	TRBD2	-	TRBJ2-7	TGTGCCAGCTCACCGACTAGCGGGATCTACGAGCAGTACTTC	CASSPTSGIYEQYF
TRBV6-1	-	-	TRBJ1-5	TGTGCCAGCAGTGTTTTAAGCAATCAGCCCCAGCATTTT	CASSVLSNQPQHF
TRBV6-5	-	-	TRBJ2-5	TGTGCCAGCAGTTTTCCCTCCCAGTACTTC	CASSFPSQYF
TRBV6-5	TRBD2	-	TRBJ2-7	TGTGCCAGCAGTTACTCGAACGCGGGAGTCGAGCAGTACTTC	CASSYSNAGVEQYF
TRBV6-4	TRBD1	-	TRBJ2-3	TGTGCCAGCAGTGACCACCCAGGGGGCGAAGATACGCAGTATTTT	CASSDHPGGEDTQYF
TRBV6-5	-	-	TRBJ1-6	TGTGCCAGCAGTTACCCGAGGACAAAAAATTCACCCCTCCACTTT	CASSYPRTKNSPLHF
TRBV9	-	-	TRBJ2-3	TGTGCCAGCAGCGAGGGCCGCGGGTTAGATACGCAGTATTTT	CASSEGRGLDTQYF
TRBV12-5	-	-	TRBJ1-1	TGTGCTAGTGGTTTGGGTACCGGGACCCGGGGAGGGAACACTGAAGCTTTCTTT	CASGLGTGTRGGNTEAFF
TRBV28	TRBD1	-	TRBJ2-7	TGTGCCAGCAGTACACTCGGGACAGGGCTGCGCGAGCAGTACTTC	CASSTLGTGLREQYF
TRBV6-1	-	-	TRBJ1-4	TGTGCCAGCAGTTTCCGGGACGTGGAGGGTGAAAAACTGTTTTTT	CASSFRDVEGEKLFF
TRBV10-1	TRBD2	-	TRBJ2-1	TGCGCCAGCAGTGACCCAGCGGGATTTTCCTACAATGAGCAGTTCTTC	CASSDPAGFSYNEQFF
TRBV7-2	-	-	TRBJ2-7	TGTGCCAGCAGCTCCTATGGGGGGATCAACTCCGGCTACGAGCAGTACTTC	CASSSYGGINSGYEQYF
TRBV28	-	-	TRBJ1-2	TGTGCCAGCACCCCGGGGGTCTATGGCTACACCTTC	CASTPGVYGYTF
TRBV2	-	-	TRBJ1-3	TGTGCCAGCAAGACCGAGGGTGGCTCTGGAAACACCATATATTTT	CASKTEGGSGNTIYF
TRBV28	-	-	TRBJ2-5	TGTGCCAGCAGTTTCCACGGGACCCAGTACTTC	CASSFHGTQYF
TRBV27	TRBD1	few	TRBJ1-6	TGTGCCAGCAGAGGACAGGGGGTTTCACCCCTCCACTTT	CASRGQGVSPLHF
TRBV11-3	-	-	TRBJ1-2	TGTGCCAGCAGCTTAGGTCAACGGGGCCTTGCGGGGGAAAATGGCTACACCTTC	CASSLGQRGLAGENGYTF
TRBV18	TRBD2	once	TRBJ2-6	TGTGCCAGCTCACCACCCCCTAGCGGGAGAGGGTTTAACTCTGGGGCCAACGTCCTGACTTTC	CASSPPPSGRGFNSGANVLTF
TRBV30	TRBD1	-	TRBJ1-2	TGTGCCTGGAGTGTACGGGCAGGGGGTATTCTAGGTTATGGCTACACCTTC	CAWSVRAGGILGYGYTF
TRBV6-5	TRBD1	-	TRBJ1-2	TGTGCCAGCAGTTTCACAGGGGGGTTGCGGTACACCTTC	CASSFTGGLRYTF
TRBV7-6	-	-	TRBJ2-3	TGTGCCAGCAGCTTATTCGGGGCGGGGGCCCCCACAGATACGCAGTATTTT	CASSLFGAGAPTDTQYF
TRBV19	-	-	TRBJ2-7	TGTGCCAGTAGTATTCTGCCGGGAAGCTACGAGCAGTACTTC	CASSILPGSYEQYF
TRBV28	-	-	TRBJ1-4	TGTGCCAGCAGTCCCGATCCGCGTGAAAAACTGTTTTTT	CASSPDPREKLFF
TRBV7-9	-	-	TRBJ2-1	TGTGCCAGCAGAGTTGACCCCGGGACTTTCTACAATGAGCAGTTCTTC	CASRVDPGTFYNEQFF
TRBV5-4	-	-	TRBJ2-7	TGTGCCAGCAGCCTCCCTAACTACGAGCAGTACTTC	CASSLPNYEQYF
TRBV7-2	-	-	TRBJ1-3	TGTGCCAGCAGCTTAATTCCGCAGGGCGTCTCTGGAAACACCATATATTTT	CASSLIPQGVSGNTIYF
TRBV2	-	once	TRBJ1-3	TGTGCCAGCAGCTCCACAGGAGGAAACACCATATATTTT	CASSSTGGNTIYF
TRBV4-3	-	-	TRBJ1-2	TGCGCCAGCAGCCAAGTTTTCAGTTCTAACTATGGCTACACCTTC	CASSQVFSSNYGYTF
TRBV29-1	-	-	TRBJ2-1	TGCAGCGTGCCTTGGGGGGTACAGACCTACAATGAGCAGTTCTTC	CSVPWGVQTYNEQFF
TRBV7-6	TRBD1	-	TRBJ2-1	TGTGCCAGCAGCTTAGTGCCGGGACAGGGGGCCTATGAGCAGTTCTTC	CASSLVPGQGAYEQFF
TRBV4-2	-	-	TRBJ2-3	TGTGCCAGCGGTAGCTGGCCAGATACGCAGTATTTT	CASGSWPDTQYF
TRBV10-2	TRBD2	-	TRBJ2-1	TGCGCCAGCAGAGCGGGAGACTGGGAGCAGTTCTTC	CASRAGDWEQFF
TRBV10-3	TRBD2	-	TRBJ2-7	TGTGCCATCAGTGAGGGGACTAGCGACCACGAGCAGTACTTC	CAISEGTSDHEQYF
TRBV11-3	TRBD1	few	TRBJ2-1	TGTGCCAGCAGCTCGGGGACAGGGATTGACGAGCAGTTCTTC	CASSSGTGIDEQFF
TRBV19	-	-	TRBJ1-1	TGTGCCAGTAGTATACCAGGGTCTCTTAACACTGAAGCTTTCTTT	CASSIPGSLNTEAFF
TRBV18	-	-	TRBJ2-5	TGTGCCAGCTCATCCTCTCACTTGAAGATGTACCAAGAGACCCAGTACTTC	CASSSSHLKMYQETQYF